Sequencing of this T cell receptor beta chain was carried out in a study of CD8+ T cells in alopecia areata. On the study more broadly: Each of the treated patients was given oral tofacitinib, 5 to 10 mg twice daily, for moderate-to-severe alopecia areata. Dosing spanned 6 to 18 months on tofacitinib, then 6 months off drug. Study results and limitations: The study found higher clonality in lesional than normal scalp, especially in alopecia totalis/universalis.

Treatment denoted: oral pan-JAK inhibitor, 5-10 mg twice daily. Alopecia areata patients gave lesional scalp punch biopsies and peripheral blood samples. Sequencing used cDNA as its template, made by extracting RNA and reverse transcribing it. Sequencing was performed with immunoSEQ multiplex PCR; in TCRdb, only in-frame clones are kept and a portion is missing. The data show tens of thousands of clones, roughly 28% seen once. This clone has only a few counts. Antigen unknown. Source: CD8+ T cells sorted from blood, taken at week 4, from a patient treated with tofacitinib. The origin of this receptor is a human donor with alopecia areata.

The CDR3 sequence is CATLPRGGGNTIYF. DNA for the CDR3: TGTGCCACCCTCCCAAGGGGCGGCGGAAACACCATATATTTT. The V gene is TRBV2, the J gene TRBJ1-3; a weak D match, TRBD1 (5 bases). CDR3 length: 14 residues. Germline assignment: CDR1 SNHLY and CDR2 FYNNEI. V lost 10 bases and J lost 4, with 17 bases in between.